These 30 T cell receptor beta chains came from one sample sequenced in a study of T cells in Graves' hyperthyroidism and ophthalmopathy (dated by TCRdb to the late 2010s). To prepare the library, multiplex PCR was applied. These reads were obtained on an Illumina HiSeq 2000. Amplification of TCR beta CDR3 regions was carried out from RNA transcripts. For the first round of RT-PCR on the TCR CDR3, the HTBI primer set was used together with the Qiagen OneStep RT-PCR kit. TCRdb reworked the public reads: Q25 trimming with fastp, MiXCR clone assembly, productive beta chains retained. Each record represents a unique CDR3 protein, reported with the most common genes and DNA among its rows. In this sample the table shows about half a million distinct CDR3 sequences, about 22% of which occur a single time. Under 55% of the sample comes from the top ten. Material for sequencing was blood. Every receptor here comes from a woman in her 70s with Graves' ophthalmopathy.

V is TRBV30 and J is TRBJ2-7; D gene uncertain. The germline V gene encodes CDR1 GTSNPN and CDR2 SVGIG (reference sequence). The CDR3 totals 11 residues. The ends were cut back, 3 bases at V and 7 bases at J, with 10 bases in the middle. For the CDR3, the DNA is TGTGCCTGGAGCTTAGGAAGGGAGCAGTACTTC. Translated: CAWSLGREQYF.

The chain is built from TRBV6-2 or TRBV6-3 and TRBJ1-5; TRBD1 is a possible D gene (6 bases). There are 14 residues in the CDR3. In germline, CDR1 is MNHEY, CDR2 SVGEGT. V gave up 6 bases and J gave up 7 bases, with 16 bases separating them. The CDR3 coding sequence is TGTGCCAGCAGGCCCCAGGGGATGTACCAGCCCCAGCATTTT. Translating gives CASRPQGMYQPQHF.

This clonotype was seen at least ten times. The chain is built from TRBV3-1 and TRBJ1-1, with 7 nucleotides matching TRBD1. V trimming: 1 base; J trimming: 11 bases; junction bases outside the gene matches: 4. CDR3 length: 12 residues. Germline CDR1 is LGHDT and CDR2 is YNNKEL (reference sequence). In DNA form, the CDR3 reads TGTGCCAGCAGCCAAGCTGGACAGGAGGCTTTCTTT. This sequence encodes CASSQAGQEAFF.

This clonotype was recorded many times. This chain joins TRBV10-3 and TRBJ1-1, with no clear D. Trimming removed 6 bases from V and 2 bases from J, with 10 bases in between. This CDR3 region has 13 residues. Germline lookup yields CDR1 ENHRY and CDR2 SYGVKD. The CDR3 is CAIRYHGNTEAFF. The CDR3, as DNA: TGTGCCATCAGGTACCACGGTAACACTGAAGCTTTCTTT.

This clonotype was counted only a few times. The rearrangement links TRBV5-1 to TRBJ2-2; D perhaps matches TRBD2 (6 bases). Trimming left V 0 bases short and J 1 base short, with 16 bases between. This CDR3 has 18 residues. Per germline, CDR1 SGHRS and CDR2 YFSETQ. CDR3 sequence: CASSLAVGGPLNTGELFF. DNA of the CDR3: TGCGCCAGCAGCTTGGCGGTGGGAGGACCTTTGAACACCGGGGAGCTGTTTTTT.

The genes are TRBV15 and TRBJ1-2; 8 bases fit TRBD1. CDR3 size: 17 residues. Trimming cost V 5 bases and J 4 bases; bases outside gene matches: 15. CDR1 and CDR2 (germline): LNHNV, YYDKDF (reference sequence). DNA of the CDR3: TGTGCCACCAGCCGCGGGTCAGGGGGCTCTTCTGGCTATGGCTACACCTTC. It codes for CATSRGSGGSSGYGYTF.

This clonotype was counted only a few times. The rearrangement uses TRBV6-1 and TRBJ1-2; 12 nucleotides match TRBD1. Germline V CDR1 and CDR2: MNHNS, SASEGT. V gave up 5 bases and J gave up 8 bases; unmatched junction bases: 12. The CDR3 length is 16 residues. CDR3 residues: CASSPTPGQGAEGYTF. The CDR3 DNA reads TGTGCCAGCAGTCCAACCCCGGGACAGGGGGCGGAAGGCTACACCTTC.

The genes are TRBV3-1 and TRBJ2-7; no definite D call. The V end lost 3 bases, the J end lost 6 bases, and 12 bases lay between the germline ends. The CDR3 has 13 residues. The germline V gene has CDR1 LGHDT and CDR2 YNNKEL (reference sequence). The CDR3 region is CASSQGTWGEQYF. The CDR3 DNA reads TGTGCCAGCAGCCAGGGAACATGGGGCGAGCAGTACTTC.

This clonotype was observed many times. The chain joins TRBV28 to TRBJ2-4; 7 bases map to TRBD2. Germline V lookup: CDR1 MDHEN, CDR2 SYDVKM. The CDR3 has 15 amino acids. The V segment lost 3 bases and the J segment 6 bases; nucleotides outside the gene matches: 8. The DNA for the CDR3 is TGTGCCAGCAGTTTGGGCGGGACTATCCTAAACATTCAGTACTTC. This translates into CASSLGGTILNIQYF.

This clonotype was recorded a few times. The J gene is TRBJ1-1, the V gene TRBV7-9; a weak D match, TRBD1 (5 bases). The CDR3 has 13 residues. CDR1 is SEHNR and CDR2 is FQNEAQ in the germline V gene (reference sequence). Trimming removed 8 bases at V and 1 base at J, with 11 bases between. The CDR3 region has the DNA TGTGCCAGCCATGGGGGGGGGAACACTGAAGCTTTCTTT. Its protein product is CASHGGGNTEAFF.

This clonotype was counted a few times. The rearrangement joins TRBV6-5 to TRBJ1-5; D unclear. This CDR3 has 14 residues. The V end was cut by 0 bases, the J end by 6 bases, with 9 bases between. Germline values: CDR1 MNHEY, CDR2 SVGAGI. The CDR3 sequence: CASSYSGTTQPQHF. The CDR3 DNA reads as TGTGCCAGCAGTTACTCGGGCACCACTCAGCCCCAGCATTTT.

V usage is TRBV5-1 and J usage is TRBJ2-2; maybe TRBD1 (6 bases). The V end lost 1 base, the J end lost 7 bases, and 14 bases lay between the germline ends. Germline values: CDR1 SGHRS, CDR2 YFSETQ. CDR3 length: 15 amino acids. For the CDR3, the DNA is TGCGCCAGCAGCTTGAGGGGGTTTACGAACGGGGAGCTGTTTTTT. As protein: CASSLRGFTNGELFF.

This clonotype was counted many times. The chain recombines TRBV7-3 with TRBJ1-1; D gene unclear. Trimming pared 5 bases from V and 2 bases from J, leaving 9 bases between. Per the germline V gene, CDR1 is SGHTA and CDR2 is FQGTGA. CDR3 length: 13 amino acids. The DNA for the CDR3 is TGTGCCAGCAGCCCGGATGGAAACACTGAAGCTTTCTTT. Residues: CASSPDGNTEAFF.

V is TRBV19 and J is TRBJ1-6, with D possibly matching TRBD1 (5 bases). Between the trimmed V and J ends, which lost 1 base and 0 bases, there was a span of 7 bases. The CDR3 covers 16 residues. The germline V gene encodes CDR1 LNHDA and CDR2 SQIVND (reference sequence). CDR3: CASSIGQNSYNSPLHF. CDR3 nucleotides: TGTGCCAGTAGTATAGGACAGAACTCCTATAATTCACCCCTCCACTTT.

A few counts support this clonotype. The chain uses TRBV30 and TRBJ2-5; D is uncertain. Trimming cost V 1 base and J 1 base, with 7 bases left between them. Germline CDR1 and CDR2: GTSNPN and SVGIG (reference sequence). The CDR3 is made up of 13 amino acids. CDR3 in DNA: TGTGCCTGGAGTGGGGCTTTCCAAGAGACCCAGTACTTC. Translating it yields CAWSGAFQETQYF. The complete variable domain, with remaining parts taken from reference TRBV30 and TRBJ2-5, reads SQTIHQWPATLVQPVGSPLSLECTVEGTSNPNLYWYRQAAGRGLQLLFYSVGIGQISSEVPQNLSASRPQDRQFILSSKKLLLSDSGFYLCAWSGAFQETQYFGPGTRLLVL.

This clonotype was counted at least ten times. This rearrangement joins TRBV3-1 to TRBJ2-1, with TRBD1 identical over 7 bases. The J segment lost 6 bases and the V segment lost 4 bases, leaving 3 bases of the junction unmatched. Per the germline V gene, CDR1 is LGHDT and CDR2 is YNNKEL (reference sequence). This CDR3 contains 13 residues. This chain's CDR3 is CASSPNRGNEQFF. CDR3 nucleotide sequence: TGTGCCAGCAGCCCTAACAGGGGCAATGAGCAGTTCTTC.

This clonotype was observed at least ten times. The genes are TRBV27 and TRBJ2-5, with 15 bases identical to TRBD2. The CDR3 is 15 residues long. Germline CDR1 MNHEY, CDR2 SMNVEV (reference sequence). J lost 7 bases, V lost 7 bases, and 7 bases had no gene match. Here the CDR3 DNA reads TGTGCCAGCAAAATGGGACTAGCGGGAGGAGGGACCCAGTACTTC. As protein: CASKMGLAGGGTQYF.

Only a few counts were recorded for this clonotype. The rearrangement links TRBV6-2 or TRBV6-3 to TRBJ2-4; TRBD2 matches at 12 bases. Germline CDR1 is MNHEY and CDR2 is SVGEGT. The CDR3 consists of 19 residues. The J segment lost 0 bases and the V segment lost 2 bases, leaving 8 bases of the junction unmatched. CDR3 nucleotides: TGTGCCAGCAGTTACAAGGAGACTAGCGGGAGAGGAGCCAAAAACATTCAGTACTTC. Translated, it gives CASSYKETSGRGAKNIQYF.

This chain uses TRBV5-1 with TRBJ2-5; D is ambiguous. CDR3 size: 14 residues. V lost 1 base and J 1 base, leaving 8 bases between the germline ends. CDR1 is SGHRS, CDR2 YFSETQ, per germline. DNA for the CDR3: TGCGCCAGCAGCTTGCTGTCTTTCCAAGAGACCCAGTACTTC. It is translated as CASSLLSFQETQYF.

This clonotype was detected a few times. This chain joins TRBV12-3 or TRBV12-4 and TRBJ2-1, with 14 bases aligning to TRBD2. V lost 7 bases to trimming and J lost 3 bases; unmatched junction nucleotides: 17. This CDR3 has 20 amino acids. The CDR3 sequence is CASTRTAGTSGSQGYNEQFF. CDR3 in DNA: TGTGCCAGCACGCGGACAGCCGGGACTAGCGGGAGTCAGGGCTACAATGAGCAGTTCTTC.

In its sample, this clonotype was seen a few times. The chain uses TRBV20-1 and TRBJ1-3; tentative D call: TRBD1 (5 bases). Trimming left V 5 bases short and J 0 bases short, with 14 bases between. Germline V lookup: CDR1 DFQATT, CDR2 SNEGSKA (reference sequence). The CDR3 has 15 residues. CDR3 in DNA: TGCAGTGCTGGGGGGAGCCAGAGCTCTGGAAACACCATATATTTT. Encoded protein: CSAGGSQSSGNTIYF.

This chain uses TRBV6-2 or TRBV6-3 with TRBJ1-5; tentatively, D is TRBD1 (5 bases). CDR3 size: 14 residues. From germline, CDR1 is MNHEY and CDR2 SVGEGT. V was trimmed by 7 bases and J by 4 bases, leaving 14 bases between them. For the CDR3, the DNA is TGTGCCAGCACTTCGACGGGGGGTAATCAGCCCCAGCATTTT. Translated: CASTSTGGNQPQHF.

This clonotype was recorded at least ten times. This chain links TRBV30 with TRBJ1-2; D is unresolved. Between the trimmed V and J ends, which lost 1 base and 4 bases, there was a span of 16 bases. Germline CDR1 and CDR2: GTSNPN and SVGIG (reference sequence). The CDR3 length is 15 residues. The CDR3 sequence: CAWSGMAHTLYGYTF. The CDR3 bases are TGTGCCTGGAGTGGAATGGCTCATACCCTCTATGGCTACACCTTC.

This chain uses TRBV19 with TRBJ1-5; tentatively, D is TRBD1 (5 bases). Germline assignment: CDR1 LNHDA and CDR2 SQIVND (reference sequence). V was clipped by 1 base and J by 3 bases, with 13 bases between them. This CDR3 is built from 16 residues. The CDR3 is CASSIGGGTHNQPQHF. CDR3 sequence (DNA): TGTGCCAGTAGTATAGGGGGAGGGACCCACAATCAGCCCCAGCATTTT. The whole variable domain, filled in from reference TRBV19 and TRBJ1-5, reads DGGITQSPKYLFRKEGQNVTLSCEQNLNHDAMYWYRQDPGQGLRLIYYSQIVNDFQKGDIAEGYSVSREKKESFPLTVTSAQKNPTAFYLCASSIGGGTHNQPQHFGDGTRLSIL.

V gene TRBV28 combines with J gene TRBJ1-3; D remains ambiguous. V was trimmed by 5 bases and J by 0 bases, leaving 14 bases between them. The V gene's germline CDR1 is MDHEN and CDR2 SYDVKM. The CDR3 extends over 16 amino acids. CDR3 DNA sequence: TGTGCCAGCAGTCCCCAATACCGCGTCTCTGGAAACACCATATATTTT. Translated: CASSPQYRVSGNTIYF.

This clonotype was seen only a few times. The chain has TRBV3-1 and TRBJ1-1, with D uncertain. This CDR3 has 14 amino acids. Germline lookup yields CDR1 LGHDT and CDR2 YNNKEL (reference sequence). Trimming took 4 bases from V and 0 from J, leaving 9 bases between them. Here the CDR3 DNA reads TGTGCCAGCAGCCCGACAATTCTGAACACTGAAGCTTTCTTT. This translates into CASSPTILNTEAFF.

The V and J genes are TRBV29-1 and TRBJ2-7; tentatively, D is TRBD2 (5 bases). The V gene's germline CDR1 is SQVTM and CDR2 ANQGSEA. Between the trimmed V and J ends, which lost 1 base and 3 bases, there was a span of 16 bases. The CDR3 is made up of 15 amino acids. The CDR3 loop is CSVEGGAGGLYEQYF. CDR3 nucleotide sequence: TGCAGCGTTGAAGGTGGCGCAGGCGGACTCTACGAGCAGTACTTC.

The V call is TRBV6-1, the J call TRBJ1-2; D not certain. The V gene's germline CDR1 is MNHNS and CDR2 SASEGT. The length of the CDR3 is 12 residues. V lost 5 bases and J lost 8, with 12 bases in between. The CDR3 region has the DNA TGTGCCAGCAGTTATGGCAATACGGGCTACACCTTC. Translating gives CASSYGNTGYTF.

Note on this clonotype: Its ends do not fully match the called genes, so a read error is possible. The rearrangement links TRBV2 to TRBJ2-5, with 7 bases identical to TRBD1. Germline V gene lookup returns CDR1 SNHLY and CDR2 FYNNEI. This CDR3 contains 16 residues. The CDR3 sequence: CASPTPTGSVGETQHF. For the CDR3, the DNA is TGTGCTAGCCCAACCCCGACAGGGAGTGTTGGAGAGACCCAGCACTTC.

The DNA for the CDR3 is TGCAGTGCTAGTGCCCTTAGCGGGAGCACAGATACGCAGTATTTT. Translated: CSASALSGSTDTQYF. The chain is built from TRBV20-1 and TRBJ2-3; 7 bases are a match to TRBD2. Germline V gene data show CDR1 as DFQATT and CDR2 as SNEGSKA (reference sequence). The CDR3 has 15 residues. V gave up 3 bases and J gave up 0 bases; unmatched junction bases: 6.